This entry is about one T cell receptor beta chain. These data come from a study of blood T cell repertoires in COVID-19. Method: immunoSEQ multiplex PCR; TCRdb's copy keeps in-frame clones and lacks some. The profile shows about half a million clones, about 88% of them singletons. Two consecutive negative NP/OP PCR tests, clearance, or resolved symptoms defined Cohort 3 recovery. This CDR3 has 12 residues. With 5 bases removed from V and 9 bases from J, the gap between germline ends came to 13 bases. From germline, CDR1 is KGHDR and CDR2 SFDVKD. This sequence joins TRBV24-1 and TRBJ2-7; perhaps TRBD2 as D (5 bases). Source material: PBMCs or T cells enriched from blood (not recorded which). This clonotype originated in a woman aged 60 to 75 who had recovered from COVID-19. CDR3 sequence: CATSGTPGVQYF. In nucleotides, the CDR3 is TGTGCCACCAGTGGGACCCCCGGGGTGCAGTACTTC.